This entry lists 15 T cell receptor beta chains sequenced from one sample in a study of blood T cells in healthy people across ages. The second PCR ran 7 to 11 cycles with a sample-barcoded 5' primer and J-beta primers. TCRdb recomputed calls from the 5' RACE reads with MiXCR, one row per CDR3 protein. This table has about 730,000 distinct CDR3 sequences, roughly 44% appearing once. The source material was blood. These TCRs come from a woman aged 55-69 years in good health.

This clonotype was seen repeatedly, ten times or more. The chain combines TRBV7-9 with TRBJ2-3; D might be TRBD2 (6 bases). The CDR3 contains 14 residues. V gave up 3 bases and J gave up 4 bases, with 11 bases separating them. Germline V gene lookup returns CDR1 SEHNR and CDR2 FQNEAQ (reference sequence). The CDR3 protein is CASSFNTGADTQYF. The CDR3 nucleotides read TGTGCCAGCAGCTTTAATACGGGGGCAGATACGCAGTATTTT.

The chain carries TRBV20-1 and TRBJ2-7; TRBD1 aligns across 10 bases. V lost 2 bases to trimming and J lost 3 bases; unmatched junction nucleotides: 22. CDR3 length: 20 residues. CDR1 and CDR2 (germline): DFQATT, SNEGSKA (reference sequence). The CDR3 spells CSARRAGTGVLIASLYEQYF. CDR3 sequence (DNA): TGCAGTGCTAGAAGGGCCGGGACAGGGGTCCTTATAGCCTCGCTCTACGAGCAGTACTTC.

V and J are TRBV7-2 and TRBJ1-1; D uncertain. The V end lost 3 bases, the J end lost 12 bases, and 14 bases lay between the germline ends. The CDR3 is 12 amino acids. Germline lookup yields CDR1 SGHTA and CDR2 FQGNSA. CDR3 sequence reads: CASSLREGPSFF. CDR3 nucleotides: TGTGCCAGCAGCTTGAGGGAGGGCCCGTCTTTCTTT.

This clonotype has more than one count but fewer than ten. The rearrangement uses TRBV27 and TRBJ2-7; 9 positions agree with TRBD1. Germline lookup yields CDR1 MNHEY and CDR2 SMNVEV (reference sequence). The CDR3 runs 14 residues. After removal of 5 bases from V and 2 bases from J, the junction contained 4 bases not matched to a gene. This CDR3 reads CASSRDRDTYEQYF. CDR3 in DNA: TGTGCCAGCAGTAGGGACAGGGATACCTACGAGCAGTACTTC.

The chain is built from TRBV10-3 and TRBJ1-5; 11 bases fit TRBD1. Losses at the gene ends were 6 bases for V and 6 bases for J; bases not matched to a gene: 10. The CDR3 runs 16 residues. CDR1 is ENHRY, CDR2 SYGVKD, per germline. The DNA for the CDR3 is TGTGCCATCAGCGAAGACGGACAGGGGGCAGGTCAGCCCCAGCATTTT. Encoded protein: CAISEDGQGAGQPQHF.

Regarding this clonotype: A read error may account for a junction end that differs from germline. The chain recombines TRBV20-1 with TRBJ2-1, with no clear D. CDR1 and CDR2 (germline): DFQATT, SNEGSKA (reference sequence). This CDR3 is built from 13 residues. The CDR3 bases are TGCAGTGCTCCACTCTCCCTCTACAATGAGCGGTTCTTC. Residues: CSAPLSLYNERFF.

This clonotype was seen more than once but under ten times. The chain uses TRBV6-6 and TRBJ2-6; D call uncertain. In germline, CDR1 is MNHNY, CDR2 SVGAGI (reference sequence). The V and J ends lost 2 bases and 4 bases respectively, with 15 bases between them. This CDR3 has 17 amino acids. CDR3 DNA: TGTGCCAGCAGTTACCACATGGGTGCGTCAGGGGCCAACGTCCTGACTTTC. The encoded protein is CASSYHMGASGANVLTF.

The sample holds a few counts of this clonotype. The chain employs TRBV7-9 and TRBJ2-5, with D possibly TRBD1 on 5 matching bases. The V and J ends lost 3 bases and 2 bases respectively, with 16 bases between them. Germline V lookup: CDR1 SEHNR, CDR2 FQNEAQ (reference sequence). The CDR3 covers 16 residues. DNA of the CDR3: TGTGCCAGCAGCTTCGGTCGACAGAGCCGACAAGAGACCCAGTACTTC. It yields the protein CASSFGRQSRQETQYF.

V gene TRBV7-9 combines with J gene TRBJ2-4; the D is unclear. Matching the DNA end better, TRBJ2-7 makes the J call doubtful. The CDR3 has 14 residues. Looked up from germline, CDR1 is SEHNR and CDR2 is FQNEAQ (reference sequence). The CDR3 region has the DNA TGTGCCAGCAGCTTAGTAGTGTCCTTCGACGAGCAGTACTTC. This encodes CASSLVVSFDEQYF.

This clonotype turned up a few times. The chain links TRBV20-1 to TRBJ2-3; D is undetermined. Germline V gene sequence: CDR1 DFQATT, CDR2 SNEGSKA (reference sequence). CDR3 length equals 12 residues. V was cut by 3 bases and J by 5 bases, with 9 bases left in between. CDR3 sequence: CSARAPIDTQYF. CDR3 bases: TGCAGTGCTAGGGCCCCCATAGATACGCAGTATTTT.

This clonotype was observed a handful of times. A junction end diverges from the germline sequence, so it may reflect a read error. The rearrangement uses TRBV27 and TRBJ1-6, with 8 bases fitting TRBD1. The CDR3 is 14 residues long. CDR1 is MNHEY and CDR2 is SMNVEV in the germline V gene (reference sequence). Written as DNA, the CDR3 is TGTGCCAGCAGTCTATCAGGGGGCAATTCACCCCTCCACTTT. It yields the protein CASSLSGGNSPLHF.

The chain joins TRBV7-6 to TRBJ2-7; weak D call: TRBD2 (6 bases). Trimming took 0 bases from V and 7 from J, leaving 22 bases between them. Germline V CDR1 and CDR2: SGHVS, FNYEAQ. The CDR3 length is 17 residues. In nucleotides, the CDR3 is TGTGCCAGCAGCTTAGCCGTTAGCGGCAGCTCCTACAATGAGCAGTACTTC. It is translated as CASSLAVSGSSYNEQYF.

This clonotype has more than one count but fewer than ten. The rearrangement links TRBV6-5 to TRBJ1-5; no reliable D call. Germline V CDR1 and CDR2: MNHEY, SVGAGI. This CDR3 is built from 13 residues. V was pared by 0 bases and J by 0 bases, with 0 bases between. In nucleotides, the CDR3 is TGTGCCAGCAGTTACTCTAGCAATCAGCCCCAGCATTTT. This translates into CASSYSSNQPQHF.

The rearrangement links TRBV13 to TRBJ2-5; possibly TRBD1 for D (6 bases). Trimming took off 5 bases at V and 11 bases at J, with 15 bases between the two ends. There are 12 residues in the CDR3. Germline loops: CDR1 PRHDT, CDR2 FYEKMQ (reference sequence). The CDR3 protein is CASSRVGGEQYF. The DNA of the CDR3 is TGTGCCAGCAGCCGTGTAGGGGGTGAGCAGTACTTC.

This clonotype was seen more than once but under ten times. The CDR3 loop is CASSLTSLGFASPLHF. CDR3 bases: TGTGCCAGCAGCTTAACGAGCCTAGGGTTCGCCTCACCCCTCCACTTT. The V call is TRBV7-3, the J call TRBJ1-6, with D unclear. The V end lost 0 bases, the J end lost 10 bases, and 16 bases lay between the germline ends. The CDR3 runs to 16 residues. The germline CDR1 and CDR2 sequences are SGHTA and FQGTGA. The full variable domain, its missing parts supplied by reference TRBV7-3 and TRBJ1-6, is GAGVSQTPSNKVTEKGKYVELRCDPISGHTALYWYRQSLGQGPEFLIYFQGTGAADDSGLPNDRFFAVRPEGSVSTLKIQRTERGDSAVYLCASSLTSLGFASPLHFGNGTRLTVT.